The 5 T cell receptor beta chains given below trace back to one sample, sequenced in a study of OX40 agonist ivuxolimab in advanced cancers. Repertoires were generated with immunoSEQ multiplex PCR, while TCRdb's copy carries only in-frame clones and drops some. Among about 150,000 clones, approximately 94% were seen once, and the ten largest hold just over 0.3%. The material sequenced was CD4+ or CD8+ T cells sorted from blood, taken in a trial of the OX40 agonist ivuxolimab. Every receptor here comes from an adult with an advanced solid tumor such as melanoma, head and neck, liver or kidney cancer.

The chain couples TRBV5-1 to TRBJ2-7; maybe TRBD2 (6 bases). The length of the CDR3 is 15 residues. The V end was cut by 2 bases, the J end by 2 bases, with 14 bases between. Per germline, CDR1 SGHRS and CDR2 YFSETQ. The CDR3 here is CASSFRREGPYEQYF. Here the CDR3 DNA reads TGCGCCAGCAGCTTTCGGCGGGAAGGGCCCTACGAGCAGTACTTC.

The chain employs TRBV28 and TRBJ1-5; D unresolved. Germline CDR1 reads MDHEN; CDR2 reads SYDVKM. CDR3 length: 15 amino acids. Trimming removed 10 bases from V and 2 bases from J, with 18 bases in between. CDR3 amino acids: CAITSPPAGNQPQHF. CDR3 sequence (DNA): TGTGCCATCACAAGTCCCCCGGCGGGCAATCAGCCCCAGCATTTT.

The chain combines TRBV2 with TRBJ1-2, with D possibly TRBD1 on 5 matching bases. The V gene lost 7 bases and the J gene lost 4 bases, with 16 bases spanning the gap. The CDR3 spans 14 residues. In germline, CDR1 is SNHLY, CDR2 FYNNEI. Here the CDR3 reads CASTPDTGPYGYTF. In DNA, the CDR3 is TGTGCCAGCACTCCGGATACAGGCCCCTATGGCTACACCTTC.

This rearrangement joins TRBV4-2 to TRBJ1-5; D perhaps matches TRBD1 (6 bases). Germline CDR1 and CDR2: LGHNA and YNFKEQ. The V and J ends lost 1 base and 8 bases respectively, with 15 bases between them. The CDR3 covers 15 residues. The CDR3 reads CASSQAPQGGEPQHF. The CDR3 DNA sequence: TGTGCCAGCAGCCAAGCGCCACAGGGTGGGGAGCCCCAGCATTTT.

J is TRBJ2-3 and V is TRBV7-2; no definite D call. The V end was cut by 1 base, the J end by 2 bases, with 10 bases between. The CDR3 runs 15 residues. The germline V gene encodes CDR1 SGHTA and CDR2 FQGNSA. The DNA for the CDR3 is TGTGCCAGCAGCTTAGTGGGAACTCTCACAGATACGCAGTATTTT. This encodes CASSLVGTLTDTQYF.